This T cell receptor (beta chain) was retrieved from a study of blood T cell repertoires in COVID-19. Authors' methods: Reference gene primer amplification gave estimated nucleated cell counts. Using immunoSEQ multiplex PCR, the repertoire was profiled, and TCRdb retains in-frame clones only, with some absent. V and J calls and clone size are those listed in that table; D and trimming were worked out from the DNA. Of about 250,000 clones listed, roughly 84% are singletons. Germline lookup yields CDR1 SGHTA and CDR2 FQGNSA. The V segment lost 4 bases and the J segment 5 bases; nucleotides outside the gene matches: 8. This CDR3 has 15 amino acids.

The TCR was taken from a man aged 35 to 55 with acute or convalescent COVID-19. Sequences were obtained from peripheral blood. The J gene is TRBJ2-5, the V gene TRBV7-2, with TRBD1 matching over 9 bases. The CDR3 DNA follows: TGTGCCAGCAGCTCATACAGGGGGCAAGGGGAGACCCAGTACTTC. It yields the protein CASSSYRGQGETQYF.